Shown below are 27 T cell receptor beta chains from a single sample sequenced in a study of T cell repertoires in urothelial bladder cancer. Using immunoSEQ multiplex PCR, the repertoire was profiled, and TCRdb retains in-frame clones only, with some absent. The sample lists about 13,000 clones; roughly 65% were seen once. The sample was tumor-infiltrating cells from bladder cancer. These receptors all come from a human donor with urothelial carcinoma.

J is TRBJ2-5 and V is TRBV5-1, with a tentative D call TRBD1 (6 bases). The CDR3 extends over 13 amino acids. The germline CDR1 and CDR2 sequences are SGHRS and YFSETQ. The V end was cut by 1 base, the J end by 5 bases, with 9 bases between. The CDR3 nucleotides read TGCGCCAGCAGCTTGCAGGGGCGGGAGACCCAGTACTTC. Translated, it gives CASSLQGRETQYF.

There are a few counts of this clone. This chain joins TRBV7-8 and TRBJ1-1; D not certain. The V and J ends lost 5 bases and 4 bases respectively, with 11 bases between them. Germline CDR1 is SGHVS and CDR2 is FQNEAQ. The CDR3 length is 13 residues. The CDR3 coding sequence is TGTGCCAGCAGCATACAGAGAGGCACTGAAGCTTTCTTT. As protein: CASSIQRGTEAFF.

This clone was recorded only once. V gene TRBV21-1 combines with J gene TRBJ1-2. TRBV21-1 is a pseudogene segment. The length of the CDR3 is 15 residues. CDR3: CASSKFDLEIYGYTF. In DNA, the CDR3 is TGTGCCAGCAGCAAATTCGACCTCGAGATCTATGGCTACACCTTC.

The chain recombines TRBV5-5 with TRBJ2-7; TRBD1 aligns across 7 bases. V was pared by 6 bases and J by 1 base, with 10 bases of the junction left unmatched. CDR3 length: 15 amino acids. Germline CDR1 is SGHKS and CDR2 is YYEKEE (reference sequence). The CDR3 sequence is CASNLPGTASYEQYF. The CDR3 nucleotides are TGTGCCAGCAACCTTCCCGGGACAGCTTCCTACGAGCAGTACTTC.

The chain is built from TRBV5-6 and TRBJ1-1; unclear D gene. The CDR3 length is 13 residues. Germline-derived CDR1 and CDR2 are SGHDT and YYEEEE. Trimming removed 0 bases at V and 4 bases at J, with 7 bases between. The CDR3 nucleotides read TGTGCCAGCAGCTTGGGGGCGACCACTGAAGCTTTCTTT. Its protein is CASSLGATTEAFF.

The chain employs TRBV5-1 and TRBJ2-1; 8 nucleotides match TRBD1. CDR3 length equals 13 residues. Unmatched junction bases numbered 7, after V lost 4 bases and J lost 10 bases. CDR1 and CDR2 from the germline V gene are SGHRS and YFSETQ. The CDR3 sequence: CASSRQGAREQFF. CDR3 nucleotide sequence: TGCGCCAGCAGCCGTCAGGGGGCAAGGGAGCAGTTCTTC.

The chain has TRBV10-3 and TRBJ2-2; D possibly corresponds to TRBD2 (6 bases). The CDR3 has 16 amino acids. CDR1 is ENHRY and CDR2 is SYGVKD in the germline V gene. V gave up 5 bases and J gave up 5 bases, with 18 bases separating them. CDR3: CAISTSGVENTGELFF. The DNA for the CDR3 is TGTGCCATCAGTACCTCGGGGGTTGAAAATACCGGGGAGCTGTTTTTT.

V usage is TRBV7-2 and J usage is TRBJ2-3; D is possibly TRBD2 (6 bases). This CDR3 is built from 14 residues. Germline-derived CDR1 and CDR2 are SGHTA and FQGNSA. The V end was cut by 2 bases, the J end by 4 bases, with 10 bases between. CDR3 sequence reads: CASSLLGGSDTQYF. CDR3 in DNA: TGTGCCAGCAGCTTATTGGGGGGATCAGATACGCAGTATTTT.

The genes are TRBV27 and TRBJ2-7; no clear D gene. Germline lookup yields CDR1 MNHEY and CDR2 SMNVEV (reference sequence). V was shortened by 6 bases and J by 3 bases, with 15 bases between the two germline ends. CDR3 length: 14 amino acids. In nucleotides, the CDR3 is TGTGCCAGCAGCCAGAGAGCTCCCTTCTACGAGCAGTACTTC. Amino acid sequence: CASSQRAPFYEQYF.

The chain is built from TRBV7-9 and TRBJ1-1; 9 bases fit TRBD1. Germline loops: CDR1 SEHNR, CDR2 FQNEAQ (reference sequence). The junction had 3 bases not matched to a gene; V was cut back by 2 bases and J by 5 bases. The CDR3 totals 14 residues. CDR3: CASSLRTGETEAFF. Written as DNA, the CDR3 is TGTGCCAGCAGCTTAAGGACAGGGGAGACTGAAGCTTTCTTT.

V is TRBV9 and J is TRBJ2-7; no clear D. Trimming pared 4 bases from V and 1 base from J, leaving 12 bases between. This CDR3 region has 14 residues. The germline V gene encodes CDR1 SGDLS and CDR2 YYNGEE. CDR3 region: CASSSDPQSYEQYF. Written as DNA, the CDR3 is TGTGCCAGCAGCTCCGACCCGCAATCCTACGAGCAGTACTTC.

The rearrangement uses TRBV19 and TRBJ1-1; a possible D gene is TRBD1 (5 bases). Germline CDR1 and CDR2: LNHDA and SQIVND (reference sequence). V was trimmed by 1 base and J by 6 bases, leaving 15 bases between them. The CDR3 totals 15 residues. The CDR3 protein is CASSIGGSGSAEAFF. The CDR3 DNA reads TGTGCCAGTAGTATAGGGGGGTCGGGTTCTGCTGAAGCTTTCTTT.

CDR3 loop: CASSYEDAGNTIYF. CDR3 DNA sequence: TGTGCCAGCAGTTACGAGGACGCCGGAAACACCATATATTTT. The chain uses TRBV6-6 and TRBJ1-3; D uncertain. CDR1 and CDR2 (germline): MNHNY, SVGAGI (reference sequence). There are 14 residues in the CDR3. The V end was cut by 2 bases, the J end by 4 bases, with 9 bases between.

This chain joins TRBV6-6 and TRBJ1-6; D not certain. Germline V lookup: CDR1 MNHNY, CDR2 SVGAGI (reference sequence). V lost 6 bases and J lost 8, with 17 bases in between. The CDR3 has 15 amino acids. For the CDR3, the DNA is TGTGCCAGCAGCTCCTCCCCTGGGATGGATTCACCCCTCCACTTT. The encoded protein is CASSSSPGMDSPLHF.

This clone was found once. J is TRBJ2-3 and V is TRBV19, with D perhaps being TRBD1 or TRBD2 (5 bases each). Trimming left V 5 bases short and J 4 bases short, with 19 bases between. The CDR3 loop spans 16 amino acids. Looked up from germline, CDR1 is LNHDA and CDR2 is SQIVND (reference sequence). As DNA, the CDR3 is TGTGCCAGTAGTCCACGTCACAGGTACGGGGCAGATACGCAGTATTTT. Amino acids: CASSPRHRYGADTQYF.

The genes are TRBV5-6 and TRBJ2-5, with TRBD1 matching 9 bases. With V trimmed by 4 bases and J by 5 bases, 6 bases remained unmatched. Germline V lookup: CDR1 SGHDT, CDR2 YYEEEE. CDR3 length: 14 amino acids. The chain's CDR3 is CASSQTGGSETQYF. The CDR3 nucleotides read TGTGCCAGCAGCCAAACAGGGGGCTCGGAGACCCAGTACTTC.

V is TRBV30 and J is TRBJ1-6, with a possible D match to TRBD1 (6 bases). V was cut by 5 bases and J by 5 bases, with 7 bases left in between. This CDR3 spans 12 amino acids. Germline lookup yields CDR1 GTSNPN and CDR2 SVGIG (reference sequence). The CDR3 bases are TGTGCCTGGGGACAGAATAATTCACCCCTCCACTTT. Translating it yields CAWGQNNSPLHF.

The chain's CDR3 is CASSYGKGYNEQFF. For the CDR3, the DNA is TGTGCCAGCAGTTACGGAAAGGGGTACAATGAGCAGTTCTTC. The chain is built from TRBV6-6 and TRBJ2-1; D perhaps matches TRBD1 (5 bases). The CDR3 consists of 14 residues. V gave up 2 bases and J gave up 4 bases, with 9 bases separating them. Germline V gene data show CDR1 as MNHNY and CDR2 as SVGAGI (reference sequence).

V and J are TRBV7-2 and TRBJ2-7; tentative D call: TRBD2 (5 bases). The CDR3 contains 15 residues. The ends were cut back, 1 base at V and 0 bases at J, with 10 bases in the middle. Germline CDR1 and CDR2: SGHTA and FQGNSA. The CDR3 spells CASSLEFGSSYEQYF. The CDR3 DNA is TGTGCCAGCAGCTTAGAGTTTGGGAGCTCCTACGAGCAGTACTTC.

This clone was counted between two and nine times. This chain connects TRBV6-5 to TRBJ1-2; the D gene is possibly TRBD1 (5 bases). The germline V and J ends were trimmed by 5 bases and 2 bases, with 9 bases remaining between them. Germline CDR1 MNHEY, CDR2 SVGAGI. This CDR3 region has 13 residues. CDR3 residues: CASSVYRNYGYTF. The CDR3 DNA is TGTGCCAGCAGTGTGTACAGGAACTATGGCTACACCTTC.

About this clone itself: The sample holds other DNA sequences that translate to the same CDR3. V is TRBV6-5 and J is TRBJ1-1; D call uncertain. In germline, CDR1 is MNHEY, CDR2 SVGAGI. Trimming left V 4 bases short and J 3 bases short, with 3 bases between. This CDR3 contains 11 residues. Here the CDR3 reads CASSSDTEAFF. The CDR3 coding sequence is TGTGCCAGCAGTTCAGACACTGAAGCTTTCTTT.

The chain carries TRBV9 and TRBJ2-5; TRBD2 aligns across 9 bases. Losses at the gene ends were 5 bases for V and 9 bases for J; bases not matched to a gene: 14. Looked up from germline, CDR1 is SGDLS and CDR2 is YYNGEE. This CDR3 has 15 amino acids. CDR3 nucleotides: TGTGCCAGCAGTTTTGATAGCGGGGGCATATGGGCCCAGTACTTC. This translates into CASSFDSGGIWAQYF.

The V call is TRBV6-5, the J call TRBJ1-2; maybe TRBD1 (6 bases). Deletions cut 0 bases from V and 8 bases from J, with 10 bases between. Per germline, CDR1 MNHEY and CDR2 SVGAGI. The CDR3 has 13 amino acids. As DNA, the CDR3 is TGTGCCAGCAGTTACTCGGGGCAGGGGGGCTACACCTTC. Translated, it gives CASSYSGQGGYTF.

The V call is TRBV5-1, the J call TRBJ2-7, with TRBD1 matching 10 bases. The trim removed 2 bases at V and 5 bases at J, leaving 4 bases unmatched. In germline, CDR1 is SGHRS, CDR2 YFSETQ. The CDR3 covers 14 residues. The CDR3 DNA sequence: TGCGCCAGCAGCTTCTCGGGACAGGGGCACGAGCAGTACTTC. Protein product: CASSFSGQGHEQYF.

V gene TRBV10-3 combines with J gene TRBJ1-1, with D hard to call. The CDR3 contains 13 residues. Trimming took 0 bases from V and 5 from J, leaving 7 bases between them. Per germline, CDR1 ENHRY and CDR2 SYGVKD. The CDR3 coding sequence is TGTGCCATCAGTGAGTCTAGAGGAACTGAAGCTTTCTTT. It specifies CAISESRGTEAFF.

This clone was seen once. The gene calls are TRBV10-3 and TRBJ2-3; 9 nucleotides match TRBD1. The CDR3 is made up of 14 amino acids. Per the germline V gene, CDR1 is ENHRY and CDR2 is SYGVKD. The V and J ends lost 4 bases and 4 bases, in that order; junction bases with no gene match: 3. CDR3 sequence: CAISGDRESDTQYF. CDR3 in DNA: TGTGCCATCAGTGGGGACAGGGAATCAGATACGCAGTATTTT.

This sequence joins TRBV2 and TRBJ1-2; D may be TRBD1 (6 bases). Germline loops: CDR1 SNHLY, CDR2 FYNNEI. Trimming took off 6 bases at V and 0 bases at J, with 11 bases between the two ends. This CDR3 contains 14 residues. CDR3 sequence: CASRDSLANYGYTF. CDR3 DNA sequence: TGTGCCAGCAGGGACAGTCTAGCTAACTATGGCTACACCTTC.